This record covers a single T cell receptor beta chain. Germline CDR1 and CDR2: SGHAT and FQNNGV. The CDR3 is 17 amino acids. The trim removed 1 base at V and 5 bases at J, leaving 9 bases unmatched. TCRdb keeps only in-frame clones here, not all; method: immunoSEQ multiplex PCR. The table lists 70,000 or so clones, roughly 90% of them singletons. The data were taken from a study of blood T cell repertoires in COVID-19. The chain employs TRBV11-2 and TRBJ2-5; 11 nucleotides agree with TRBD2. This sequence originates from a man in his fifties or sixties with acute or convalescent COVID-19. Specimen: peripheral blood. CDR3 protein: CASSLGGSGRVRETQYF. In DNA form, the CDR3 reads TGTGCCAGCAGCTTAGGGGGTAGCGGGAGGGTAAGGGAGACCCAGTACTTC.